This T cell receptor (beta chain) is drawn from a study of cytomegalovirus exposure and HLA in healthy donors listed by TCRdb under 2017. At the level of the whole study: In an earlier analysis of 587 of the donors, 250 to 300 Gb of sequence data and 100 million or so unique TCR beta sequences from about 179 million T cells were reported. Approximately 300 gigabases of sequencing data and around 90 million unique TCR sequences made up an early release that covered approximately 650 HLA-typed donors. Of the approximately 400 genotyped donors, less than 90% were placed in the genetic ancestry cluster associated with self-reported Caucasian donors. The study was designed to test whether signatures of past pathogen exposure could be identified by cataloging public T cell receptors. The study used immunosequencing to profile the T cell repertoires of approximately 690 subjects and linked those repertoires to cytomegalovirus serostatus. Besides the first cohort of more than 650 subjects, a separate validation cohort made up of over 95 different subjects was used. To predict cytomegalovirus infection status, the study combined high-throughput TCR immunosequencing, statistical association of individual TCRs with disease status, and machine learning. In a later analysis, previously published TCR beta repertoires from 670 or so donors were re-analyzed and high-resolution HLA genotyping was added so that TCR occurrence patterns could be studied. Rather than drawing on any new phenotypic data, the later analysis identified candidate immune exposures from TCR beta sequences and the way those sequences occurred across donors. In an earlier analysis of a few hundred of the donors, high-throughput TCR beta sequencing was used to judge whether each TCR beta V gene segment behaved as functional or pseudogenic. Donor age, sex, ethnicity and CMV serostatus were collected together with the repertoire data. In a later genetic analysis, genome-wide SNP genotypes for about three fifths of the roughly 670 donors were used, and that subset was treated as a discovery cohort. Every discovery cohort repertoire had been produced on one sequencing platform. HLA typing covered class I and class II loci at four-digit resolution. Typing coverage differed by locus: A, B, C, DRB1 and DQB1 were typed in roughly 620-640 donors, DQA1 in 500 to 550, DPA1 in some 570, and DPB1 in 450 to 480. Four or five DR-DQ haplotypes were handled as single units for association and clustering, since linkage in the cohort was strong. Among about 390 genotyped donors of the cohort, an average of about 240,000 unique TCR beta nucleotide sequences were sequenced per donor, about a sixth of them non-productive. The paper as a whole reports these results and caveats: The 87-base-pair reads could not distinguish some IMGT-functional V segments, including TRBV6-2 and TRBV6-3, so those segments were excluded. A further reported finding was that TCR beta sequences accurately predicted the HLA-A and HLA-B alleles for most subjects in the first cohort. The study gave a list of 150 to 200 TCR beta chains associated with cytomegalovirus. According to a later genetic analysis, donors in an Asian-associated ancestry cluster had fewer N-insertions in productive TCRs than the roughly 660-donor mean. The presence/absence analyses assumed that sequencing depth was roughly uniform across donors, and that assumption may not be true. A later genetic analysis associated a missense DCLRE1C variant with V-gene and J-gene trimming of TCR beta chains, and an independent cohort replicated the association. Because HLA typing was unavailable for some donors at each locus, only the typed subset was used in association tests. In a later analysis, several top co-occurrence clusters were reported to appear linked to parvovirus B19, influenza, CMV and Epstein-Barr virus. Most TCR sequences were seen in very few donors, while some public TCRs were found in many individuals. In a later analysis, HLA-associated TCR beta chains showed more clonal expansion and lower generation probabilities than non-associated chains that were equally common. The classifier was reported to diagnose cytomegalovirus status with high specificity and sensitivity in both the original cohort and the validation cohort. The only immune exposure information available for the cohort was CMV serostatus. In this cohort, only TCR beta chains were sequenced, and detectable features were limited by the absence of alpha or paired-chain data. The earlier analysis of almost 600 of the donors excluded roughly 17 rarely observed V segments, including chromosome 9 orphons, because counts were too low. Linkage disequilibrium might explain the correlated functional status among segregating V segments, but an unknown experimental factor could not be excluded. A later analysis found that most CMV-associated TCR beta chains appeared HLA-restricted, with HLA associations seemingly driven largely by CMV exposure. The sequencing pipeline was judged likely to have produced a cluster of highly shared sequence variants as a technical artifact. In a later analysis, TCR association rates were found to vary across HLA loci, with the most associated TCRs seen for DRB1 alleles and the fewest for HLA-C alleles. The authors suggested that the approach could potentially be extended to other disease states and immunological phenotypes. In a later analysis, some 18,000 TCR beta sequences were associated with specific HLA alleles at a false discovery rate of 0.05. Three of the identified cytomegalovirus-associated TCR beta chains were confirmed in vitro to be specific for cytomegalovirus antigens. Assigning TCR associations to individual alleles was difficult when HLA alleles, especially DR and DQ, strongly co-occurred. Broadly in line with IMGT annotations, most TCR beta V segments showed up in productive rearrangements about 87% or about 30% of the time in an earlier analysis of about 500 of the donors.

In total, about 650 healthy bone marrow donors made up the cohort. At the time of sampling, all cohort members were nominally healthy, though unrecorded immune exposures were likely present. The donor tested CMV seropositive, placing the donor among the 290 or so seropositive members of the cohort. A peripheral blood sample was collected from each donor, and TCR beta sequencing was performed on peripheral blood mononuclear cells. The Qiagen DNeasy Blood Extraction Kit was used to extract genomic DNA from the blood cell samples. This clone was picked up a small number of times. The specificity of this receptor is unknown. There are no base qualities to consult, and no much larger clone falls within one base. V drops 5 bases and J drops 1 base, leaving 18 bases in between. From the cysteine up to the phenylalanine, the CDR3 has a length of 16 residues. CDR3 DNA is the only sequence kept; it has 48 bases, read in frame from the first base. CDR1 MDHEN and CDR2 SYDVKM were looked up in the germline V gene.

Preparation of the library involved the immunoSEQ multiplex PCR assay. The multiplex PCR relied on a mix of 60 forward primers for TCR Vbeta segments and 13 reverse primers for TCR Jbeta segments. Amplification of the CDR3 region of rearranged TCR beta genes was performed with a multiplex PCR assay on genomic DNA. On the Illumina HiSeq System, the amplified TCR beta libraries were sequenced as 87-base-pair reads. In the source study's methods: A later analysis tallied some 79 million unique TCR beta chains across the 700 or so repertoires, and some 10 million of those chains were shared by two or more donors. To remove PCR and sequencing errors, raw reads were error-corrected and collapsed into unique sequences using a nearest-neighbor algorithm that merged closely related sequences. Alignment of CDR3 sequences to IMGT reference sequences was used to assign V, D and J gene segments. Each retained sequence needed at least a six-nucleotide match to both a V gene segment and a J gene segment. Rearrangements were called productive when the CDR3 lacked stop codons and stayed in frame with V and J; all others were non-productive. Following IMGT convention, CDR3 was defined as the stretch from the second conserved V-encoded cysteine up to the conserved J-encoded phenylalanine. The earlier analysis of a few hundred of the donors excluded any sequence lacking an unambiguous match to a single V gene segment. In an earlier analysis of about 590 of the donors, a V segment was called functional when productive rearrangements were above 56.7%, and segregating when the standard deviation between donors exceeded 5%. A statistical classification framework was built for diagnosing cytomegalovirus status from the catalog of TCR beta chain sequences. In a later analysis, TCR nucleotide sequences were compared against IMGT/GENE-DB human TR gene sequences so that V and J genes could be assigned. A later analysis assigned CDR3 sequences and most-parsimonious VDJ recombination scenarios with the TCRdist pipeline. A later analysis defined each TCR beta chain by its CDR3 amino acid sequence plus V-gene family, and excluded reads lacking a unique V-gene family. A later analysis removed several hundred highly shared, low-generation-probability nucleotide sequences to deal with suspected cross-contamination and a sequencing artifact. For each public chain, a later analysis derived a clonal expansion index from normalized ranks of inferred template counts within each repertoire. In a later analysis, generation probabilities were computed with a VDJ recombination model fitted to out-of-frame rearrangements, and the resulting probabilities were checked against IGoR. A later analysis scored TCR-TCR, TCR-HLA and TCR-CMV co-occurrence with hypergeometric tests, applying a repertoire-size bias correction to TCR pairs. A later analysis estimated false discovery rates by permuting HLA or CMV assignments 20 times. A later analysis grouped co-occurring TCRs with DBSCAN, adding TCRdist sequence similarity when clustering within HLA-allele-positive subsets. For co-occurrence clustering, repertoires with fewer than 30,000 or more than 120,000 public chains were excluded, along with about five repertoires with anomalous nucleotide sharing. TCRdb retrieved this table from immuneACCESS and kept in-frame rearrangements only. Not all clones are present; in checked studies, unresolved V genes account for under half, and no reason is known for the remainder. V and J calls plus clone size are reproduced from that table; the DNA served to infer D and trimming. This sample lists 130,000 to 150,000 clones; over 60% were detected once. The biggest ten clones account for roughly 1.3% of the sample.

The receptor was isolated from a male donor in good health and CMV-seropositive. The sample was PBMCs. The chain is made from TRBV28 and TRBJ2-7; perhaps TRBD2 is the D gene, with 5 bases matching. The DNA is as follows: TGTGCCAGCAGTCCCCCAGGCATCGACTATTCCTACGAGCAGTACTTC. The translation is CASSPPGIDYSYEQYF.